This T cell receptor beta chain was found in a study of T cells in Graves' hyperthyroidism and ophthalmopathy. Pregnant or lactating patients were excluded, as were those with uncontrolled infection or other autoimmune disease. Regions amplified from RNA transcripts were the TCR beta CDR3 regions. Carried out on the TCR CDR3, a first-round RT-PCR used the HTBI primer set. In TCRdb, the multiplex PCR reads were re-called with MiXCR into one record per CDR3 protein. The sample comprises 400,000 to 450,000 distinct CDR3 sequences, 14% to 15% of which are singletons, and 13% rests with the top ten. Germline V gene data show CDR1 as GTSNPN and CDR2 as SVGIG (reference sequence). Trimming cost V 1 base and J 5 bases; bases outside gene matches: 11. The CDR3 contains 17 residues. The table lists this clonotype with many counts. The antigen remains undetermined. Findings of the study overall: A 13 V-J signature model discriminated ophthalmopathy versus stable hyperthyroidism. Within blood appeared most thyroid clonotypes that had expanded above 0.001.

This clonotype was sampled from a man aged 18 to 30 with Graves' ophthalmopathy. The chain couples TRBV30 to TRBJ1-2; 12 nucleotides agree with TRBD1. The sequenced sample consisted of blood. The CDR3 reads CAWSAAGQGASPYGYTF. The CDR3 nucleotides are TGTGCCTGGAGTGCGGCGGGACAGGGGGCGAGCCCATATGGCTACACCTTC. Combining the CDR3 with reference TRBV30 and TRBJ1-2 gives the whole variable domain SQTIHQWPATLVQPVGSPLSLECTVEGTSNPNLYWYRQAAGRGLQLLFYSVGIGQISSEVPQNLSASRPQDRQFILSSKKLLLSDSGFYLCAWSAAGQGASPYGYTFGSGTRLTVV.